Below are 2 T cell receptor beta chains sequenced from a single sample in a study of blood T cell repertoires in COVID-19. The table came from immunoSEQ multiplex PCR; TCRdb's copy has only in-frame clones and leaves some out. Of some 300,000 clones in the sample, about 90% were seen once. Material for sequencing was PBMCs or T cells enriched from blood (not recorded which). All receptors come from a woman aged 25 to 39 who had recovered from COVID-19.

V is TRBV7-2 and J is TRBJ2-4; TRBD2 might be the D (5 bases). CDR3 size: 15 residues. CDR1 is SGHTA, CDR2 FQGNSA, per germline. V lost 1 base to trimming and J lost 3 bases, with 10 bases between them. In nucleotides, the CDR3 is TGTGCCAGCAGCTTAGACGGGATGGGCAAAAACATTCAGTACTTC. It encodes CASSLDGMGKNIQYF.

CDR3 nucleotide sequence: TGCGCCAGCAGCCAAGCGACAGGGGAGGAAAAACTGTTTTTT. As protein: CASSQATGEEKLFF. This sequence joins TRBV4-3 and TRBJ1-4; the match to TRBD1 covers 8 bases. This CDR3 is built from 14 residues. Losses at the gene ends were 1 base for V and 8 bases for J; bases not matched to a gene: 3. From germline, CDR1 is LGHNA and CDR2 YSLEER.